These T cell receptor beta chains were read from a single sample in a study of Tregs in tolerant kidney transplant recipients. Method: immunoSEQ multiplex PCR; TCRdb's copy keeps in-frame clones and lacks some. Found here are tens of thousands of clones, roughly 93% of them singletons; the top ten hold 1.5% to 2%. The sample here was CD4+ T cells from blood (PBMCs), taken 12 months after the transplant. The receptors were sampled from a human patient who received a combined kidney and bone marrow transplant. The T cells may come from the graft donor. The CDR3 runs from the conserved cysteine through the conserved F or W. A D gene is named only where the DNA matches it firmly. Not every row has a clone size; where given, it reads once, few, many or a size class.

v_gene	d_gene	j_gene	len	abundance	CDR3nt	CDR3aa
TRBV11-2	TRBD2	TRBJ2-7	18	NA	TGTGCCAGCAGCTTATTTGTACTAGCGGGGACTAGCTCCTACGAGCAGTACTTC	CASSLFVLAGTSSYEQYF
TRBV29-1	NA	TRBJ1-2	15	NA	TGCAGCGTTGGTCCCGCAGGGTATAAAAACTATGGCTACACCTTC	CSVGPAGYKNYGYTF
TRBV19	TRBD2	TRBJ2-2	16	NA	TGTGCCAGTAGTCCCCTCGGAGCGGGAGTTGCCGGGGAGCTGTTTTTT	CASSPLGAGVAGELFF
TRBV5-1	TRBD2	TRBJ2-5	16	once	TGCGCCAGCAGCTGGGGGACTAGCGGGAGAGGAGAGACCCAGTACTTC	CASSWGTSGRGETQYF
TRBV9	TRBD1	TRBJ1-1	13	NA	TGTGCCAGCAGCCAGGGGGCCTGGACTGAAGCTTTCTTT	CASSQGAWTEAFF
TRBV4-3	TRBD2	TRBJ2-7	18	NA	TGCGCCAGCAGCCAAGCTCTAGCGGGAGGTCACCTGATCTACGAGCAGTACTTC	CASSQALAGGHLIYEQYF
TRBV28	TRBD2	TRBJ2-6	16	NA	TGTGCCACCCTGACTAGCCTCCCCTCTGGGGCCAACGTCCTGACTTTC	CATLTSLPSGANVLTF
TRBV5-4	NA	TRBJ1-1	14	NA	TGTGCCAGCAGCTTGGTGGCAGAGAACACTGAAGCTTTCTTT	CASSLVAENTEAFF
TRBV11-2	NA	TRBJ2-5	13	NA	TGTGCCAGCAGCTTAGTAGGTTCAGGGGCCCAGTACTTC	CASSLVGSGAQYF
TRBV11-2	TRBD2	TRBJ2-1	15	NA	TGTGCCAGCAGCTTCTGGCTAGCGGGGGACAATGAGCAGTTCTTC	CASSFWLAGDNEQFF
TRBV6-6	TRBD2	TRBJ2-1	15	NA	TGTGCCAGCAGTTACCCTAGCGGGGGAGACAATGAGCAGTTCTTC	CASSYPSGGDNEQFF
TRBV4-3	NA	TRBJ2-2	13	NA	TGCGCCAGCAGCCAAGACCCGCGGGGGGAGCTGTTTTTT	CASSQDPRGELFF
TRBV7-2	TRBD2	TRBJ2-3	17	NA	TGTGCCAGCAGCTTAGTTGGCTGGACTAGCGGGGGGGATACGCAGTATTTT	CASSLVGWTSGGDTQYF
TRBV5-1	TRBD2	TRBJ2-3	16	NA	TGCGCCAGCAGCTTTACACTAGCGGAGAGCACAGATACGCAGTATTTT	CASSFTLAESTDTQYF
TRBV5-1	TRBD2	TRBJ2-3	19	NA	TGCGCCAGCAGCTTGGGGACTAGCGGGAGGGCCGTCAACACAGATACGCAGTATTTT	CASSLGTSGRAVNTDTQYF
TRBV6-1	NA	TRBJ2-7	12	NA	TGTGCCAGCAGTGAGAGCTCCTACGAGCAGTACTTC	CASSESSYEQYF
TRBV7-3	NA	TRBJ1-1	13	few	TGTGCCAGCAGCCTGACAACGAAGGCTGAAGCTTTCTTT	CASSLTTKAEAFF
TRBV19	NA	TRBJ2-6	14	NA	TGTGCCAGTAGTCCCCGGTCTGGGGCCAACGTCCTGACTTTC	CASSPRSGANVLTF
TRBV6-6	NA	TRBJ1-1	16	NA	TGTGCCAGCAGTTACACGCACGTCGTGGAGGGCTATGAAGCTTTCTTT	CASSYTHVVEGYEAFF
TRBV6-6	NA	TRBJ2-7	15	NA	TGTGCCAGCAGTTACAGGGGCCCCAGTTTCTACGAGCAGTACTTC	CASSYRGPSFYEQYF
TRBV6-6	NA	TRBJ2-7	15	NA	TGTGCCAGCGGACCCAATCTGGGGGGGCGGTACGAGCAGTACTTC	CASGPNLGGRYEQYF